Below are 26 T cell receptor beta chains sequenced from a single sample in a study of blood T cell repertoires in COVID-19. The assay was immunoSEQ multiplex PCR, and TCRdb's table has in-frame clones only and misses some. The sample consists of about 210,000 clones, approximately 89% of them appearing once. Material for sequencing was peripheral blood. Source of these receptors: a woman in her 40s with acute or convalescent COVID-19.

The V and J genes are TRBV30 and TRBJ1-2; D unclear. The germline V gene encodes CDR1 GTSNPN and CDR2 SVGIG (reference sequence). V shed 0 bases and J shed 2 bases, with 7 bases lying between them. The CDR3 length is 13 residues. CDR3 coding DNA: TGTGCCTGGAGTGTTCCAGTAAACTATGGCTACACCTTC. It is translated as CAWSVPVNYGYTF. The whole variable domain, remainder taken from reference TRBV30 and TRBJ1-2, is SQTIHQWPATLVQPVGSPLSLECTVEGTSNPNLYWYRQAAGRGLQLLFYSVGIGQISSEVPQNLSASRPQDRQFILSSKKLLLSDSGFYLCAWSVPVNYGYTFGSGTRLTVV.

The chain combines TRBV9 with TRBJ2-1, with D maybe TRBD2 (6 bases). Trimming took 3 bases from V and 6 from J, leaving 19 bases between them. CDR3 length: 16 amino acids. Per the germline V gene, CDR1 is SGDLS and CDR2 is YYNGEE. This CDR3 is CASSETSPSVPNEQFF. The DNA of the CDR3 is TGTGCCAGCAGCGAGACCTCTCCTAGCGTTCCCAATGAGCAGTTCTTC.

This chain uses TRBV2 with TRBJ2-5, with unresolved D. This CDR3 has 13 amino acids. The germline V gene encodes CDR1 SNHLY and CDR2 FYNNEI. V lost 5 bases and J lost 2, with 9 bases in between. The CDR3 is CASSNGRQETQYF. CDR3 nucleotide sequence: TGTGCCAGCAGTAATGGCAGGCAAGAGACCCAGTACTTC.

This chain joins TRBV7-3 and TRBJ2-1; 12 nucleotides line up with TRBD2. Losses at the gene ends were 5 bases for V and 10 bases for J; bases not matched to a gene: 9. Per the germline V gene, CDR1 is SGHTA and CDR2 is FQGTGA. CDR3 length equals 15 residues. CDR3 sequence reads: CASSLAGGPFLEQFF. The CDR3 DNA reads as TGTGCCAGCAGCCTAGCGGGGGGGCCATTTTTGGAGCAGTTCTTC.

The chain recombines TRBV10-3 with TRBJ2-3; TRBD1 matches at 9 bases. This CDR3 is 14 amino acids long. The germline CDR1 and CDR2 sequences are ENHRY and SYGVKD. The junction had 1 base not matched to a gene; V was cut back by 5 bases and J by 1 base. The CDR3 region has the DNA TGTGCCATCAGTAGACAGGGGGGCACAGATACGCAGTATTTT. Translating it yields CAISRQGGTDTQYF.

The V gene is TRBV11-2, the J gene TRBJ1-4; tentative D call: TRBD1 (5 bases). This CDR3 has 14 amino acids. The V and J ends lost 3 bases and 12 bases respectively, with 17 bases between them. The germline gives CDR1 SGHAT, CDR2 FQNNGV. In DNA form, the CDR3 reads TGTGCCAGCAGCTTTCCTTCAAGCGTAGGGGAACTGTTTTTT. It translates to CASSFPSSVGELFF.

This chain uses TRBV4-1 with TRBJ2-2, with D perhaps matching TRBD1 (6 bases). V was clipped by 6 bases and J by 6 bases, with 11 bases between them. Germline CDR1 MGHRA, CDR2 YSYEKL. This CDR3 has 13 amino acids. The CDR3 sequence: CASRLQGSGELFF. CDR3 DNA sequence: TGCGCCAGCAGGCTCCAGGGGTCCGGGGAGCTGTTTTTT.

V gene TRBV10-1 combines with J gene TRBJ1-5; 7 bases map to TRBD1. The germline gives CDR1 WNHNN, CDR2 SYGVQD (reference sequence). CDR3 length: 15 residues. Losses at the gene ends were 0 bases for V and 3 bases for J; bases not matched to a gene: 2. The CDR3: CASSESGQNNQPQHF. The CDR3 nucleotides are TGCGCCAGCAGTGAGTCGGGACAGAACAATCAGCCCCAGCATTTT.

The chain is built from TRBV4-1 and TRBJ1-1; TRBD1 matches at 7 bases. This CDR3 has 16 residues. CDR1 is MGHRA and CDR2 is YSYEKL in the germline V gene. V shed 4 bases and J 4 bases; nucleotides not matched to a gene: 12. CDR3 region: CASSLITGVGGTEAFF. CDR3 nucleotides: TGCGCCAGCAGCCTTATCACAGGGGTAGGCGGCACTGAAGCTTTCTTT.

The rearrangement links TRBV11-2 to TRBJ1-2; 9 bases match TRBD1. The length of the CDR3 is 14 residues. Germline trimming cut 1 base from V and 3 bases from J; bases unmatched to any gene: 0. CDR1 and CDR2 (germline): SGHAT, FQNNGV. CDR3 in amino acids: CASSLGQGDYGYTF. CDR3 DNA sequence: TGTGCCAGCAGCTTAGGACAGGGGGACTATGGCTACACCTTC.

The V gene is TRBV11-2, the J gene TRBJ1-2; no clear D gene. Trimming shortened V by 1 base and J by 5 bases, and 11 bases separated the two germline ends. Germline CDR1 reads SGHAT; CDR2 reads FQNNGV. This CDR3 has 14 residues. CDR3 DNA: TGTGCCAGCAGCTTAGTCCCGGGGAGGTATGGCTACACCTTC. It translates to CASSLVPGRYGYTF.

V usage is TRBV11-2 and J usage is TRBJ1-4; D gene unclear. CDR3 length: 15 residues. Trimming left V 6 bases short and J 7 bases short, with 18 bases between. The germline V gene has CDR1 SGHAT and CDR2 FQNNGV. CDR3 amino acids: CASSRVRDEIEKLFF. In DNA form, the CDR3 reads TGTGCCAGCAGTAGAGTTCGGGATGAAATTGAAAAACTGTTTTTT.

The CDR3 DNA follows: TGTGCCAGCAGTTTCGGTAGGGGGTACGAGCAGTACGTC. Its protein is CASSFGRGYEQYV. The rearrangement joins TRBV27 to TRBJ2-7; possible D gene TRBD1, 6 bases. CDR1 is MNHEY and CDR2 is SMNVEV in the germline V gene (reference sequence). CDR3 length: 13 amino acids. Trimming removed 3 bases from V and 4 bases from J, with 10 bases in between.

This chain connects TRBV28 to TRBJ1-3; 7 bases map to TRBD1. V gave up 2 bases and J gave up 0 bases; unmatched junction bases: 7. The germline V gene encodes CDR1 MDHEN and CDR2 SYDVKM. CDR3 size: 17 residues. The CDR3 loop reads CASSLRGRGTSGNTIYF. The DNA for the CDR3 is TGTGCCAGCAGTTTAAGGGGGCGGGGAACCTCTGGAAACACCATATATTTT.

This chain connects TRBV3-1 (or the pseudogene TRBV3-2) to TRBJ2-5, with 7 bases matching TRBD1. CDR3 length: 16 amino acids. J was trimmed by 5 bases and V by 0 bases; bases with no gene match: 9. Germline V CDR1 and CDR2: LGHDT, YNNKEL (reference sequence). In DNA, the CDR3 is TGTGCCAGCAGCCAAGATCGGAACAGGGGCGGCGAGACCCAGTACTTC. This gives the protein CASSQDRNRGGETQYF.

The chain is built from TRBV5-4 and TRBJ1-1; 10 bases are a match to TRBD1. The CDR3 length is 13 residues. CDR1 SGHNT and CDR2 YYREEE come from the germline V gene (reference sequence). J lost 6 bases, V lost 4 bases, and 3 bases had no gene match. In nucleotides, the CDR3 is TGTGCCAGCAGCCCGGGACAGGGGTCTGAAGCTTTCTTT. Residues: CASSPGQGSEAFF. Full variable domain (outside the CDR3, taken from reference TRBV5-4 and TRBJ1-1): ETGVTQSPTHLIKTRGQQVTLRCSSQSGHNTVSWYQQALGQGPQFIFQYYREEENGRGNFPPRFSGLQFPNYSSELNVNALELDDSALYLCASSPGQGSEAFFGQGTRLTVV.

This chain links TRBV7-2 with TRBJ1-2; 8 bases agree with TRBD1. The CDR3 is 16 amino acids. Germline V gene sequence: CDR1 SGHTA, CDR2 FQGNSA. With 5 bases clipped from V and 4 bases from J, the junction kept 12 bases outside the gene matches. The CDR3 loop is CASSLRTGREIYGYTF. The CDR3 nucleotides are TGTGCCAGCAGCCTGAGGACAGGGCGGGAGATCTATGGCTACACCTTC.

This chain links TRBV9 with TRBJ2-6; the D is unclear. The CDR3 extends over 16 amino acids. Germline assignment: CDR1 SGDLS and CDR2 YYNGEE. The ends were cut back, 3 bases at V and 0 bases at J, with 10 bases in the middle. Here the CDR3 DNA reads TGTGCCAGCAGCGAGAGCTTGATCTCTGGGGCCAACGTCCTGACTTTC. Translated: CASSESLISGANVLTF.

The J gene is TRBJ2-2, the V gene TRBV3-1 (or the pseudogene TRBV3-2); tentative D call: TRBD1 (5 bases). The ends were cut back, 4 bases at V and 9 bases at J, with 24 bases in the middle. Per germline, CDR1 LGHDT and CDR2 YNNKEL (reference sequence). The CDR3 runs 17 residues. The CDR3 region has the DNA TGTGCCAGCAGCCCACCTCCCGTCCAGGGCGCTTTCTGGGAGCTGTTTTTT. It specifies CASSPPPVQGAFWELFF.

The gene calls are TRBV6-6 and TRBJ1-3; TRBD1 agrees at 8 bases. CDR3 size: 16 residues. Unmatched junction bases numbered 5, after V lost 0 bases and J lost 4 bases. Germline values: CDR1 MNHNY, CDR2 SVGAGI (reference sequence). The CDR3: CASSYSQGAWGNTIYF. CDR3 DNA: TGTGCCAGCAGTTACTCGCAGGGGGCGTGGGGAAACACCATATATTTT.

This rearrangement joins TRBV5-1 to TRBJ2-2, with D uncertain. CDR3 length equals 15 residues. Looked up from germline, CDR1 is SGHRS and CDR2 is YFSETQ. Trimming removed 0 bases at V and 0 bases at J, with 6 bases between. Here the CDR3 reads CASSLGQTNTGELFF. As DNA, the CDR3 is TGCGCCAGCAGCTTGGGACAAACGAACACCGGGGAGCTGTTTTTT.

The gene calls are TRBV6-5 and TRBJ1-1, with TRBD1 as a possible D gene (5 bases). CDR3 size: 11 residues. Trimming cost V 8 bases and J 3 bases, with 7 bases left between them. Germline V gives CDR1 MNHEY, CDR2 SVGAGI. The CDR3 DNA sequence: TGTGCCAGCGGCAGGGACACTGAAGCTTTCTTT. It translates to CASGRDTEAFF.

This rearrangement joins TRBV19 to TRBJ2-3, with 14 bases that match TRBD2. The V gene's germline CDR1 is LNHDA and CDR2 SQIVND (reference sequence). The CDR3 is made up of 17 amino acids. The V gene end was trimmed by 4 bases and the J gene end by 1 base; junction bases not matched to a gene: 4. DNA for the CDR3: TGTGCCAGTAGTAAGCCGGGACTAGCGGGGGGCACAGATACGCAGTATTTT. Protein product: CASSKPGLAGGTDTQYF.

The genes are TRBV10-2 and TRBJ1-1, with no clear D. Trimming cost V 5 bases and J 4 bases, with 14 bases left between them. The germline CDR1 and CDR2 sequences are WSHSY and SAAADI. This CDR3 has 14 amino acids. In DNA, the CDR3 is TGCGCCAGCAGTAGCTCTCACCGGGGCACTGAAGCTTTCTTT. Its translation: CASSSSHRGTEAFF.

A single count supports this clone. The chain recombines TRBV5-6 with TRBJ1-1; D is ambiguous. Germline V gene data show CDR1 as SGHDT and CDR2 as YYEEEE. Trimming left V 6 bases short and J 1 base short, with 7 bases between. The CDR3 is 12 amino acids. This CDR3 reads CASNRRNTEAFF. As DNA, the CDR3 is TGTGCCAGCAATAGGAGGAACACTGAAGCTTTCTTT.

The chain is built from TRBV2 and TRBJ1-4; TRBD1 matches 8 bases. In germline, CDR1 is SNHLY, CDR2 FYNNEI. This CDR3 is 14 amino acids long. V shed 7 bases and J 8 bases; nucleotides not matched to a gene: 9. The CDR3 region has the DNA TGTGCCAGCATGACGGACAGGGTTGAAGAAAAACTGTTTTTT. This gives the protein CASMTDRVEEKLFF.